What follows describes a single T cell receptor (beta chain). Its target is unknown. The sample comes from a study of cytomegalovirus exposure and HLA in healthy donors. As for the donors, each was a healthy bone marrow donor. A multiplex PCR was run with 60 Vbeta primers and 13 Jbeta primers. Generated by immunoSEQ multiplex PCR, the TCRdb table keeps only in-frame clones and is missing some. The sample records about 140,000 clones, 70% to 85% being singletons. General observations from the study: For cytomegalovirus status, the classifier reportedly gave diagnoses with high specificity and sensitivity.

Trimming removed 5 bases at V and 5 bases at J, with 21 bases between. The CDR3 sequence is 16 residues long. From germline, CDR1 is LNHDA and CDR2 SQIVND (reference sequence). The V gene is TRBV19, the J gene TRBJ2-5; the D gene is possibly TRBD2 (6 bases). The sequenced sample was PBMCs. The receptor's source is a man aged 25-45 years in good health and CMV-seropositive. The CDR3 loop is CASSSRGPGSGETQYF. CDR3 DNA: TGTGCCAGTAGTTCCCGTGGTCCCGGGAGCGGGGAGACCCAGTACTTC.